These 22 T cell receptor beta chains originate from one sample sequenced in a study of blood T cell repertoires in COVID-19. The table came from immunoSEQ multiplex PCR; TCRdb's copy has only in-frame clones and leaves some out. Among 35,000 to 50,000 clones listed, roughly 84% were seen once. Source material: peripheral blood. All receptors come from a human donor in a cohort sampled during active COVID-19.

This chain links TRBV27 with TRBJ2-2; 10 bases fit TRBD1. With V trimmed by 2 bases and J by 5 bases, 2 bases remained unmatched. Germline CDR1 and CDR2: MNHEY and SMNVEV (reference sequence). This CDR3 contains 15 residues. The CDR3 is CASSLRQGATGELFF. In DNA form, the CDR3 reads TGTGCCAGCAGTTTAAGACAGGGGGCAACCGGGGAGCTGTTTTTT.

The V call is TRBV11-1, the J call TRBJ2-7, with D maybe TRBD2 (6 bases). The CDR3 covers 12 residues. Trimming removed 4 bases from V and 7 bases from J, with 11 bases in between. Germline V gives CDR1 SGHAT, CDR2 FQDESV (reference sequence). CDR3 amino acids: CASSSYRGEQYF. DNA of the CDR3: TGTGCCAGCAGCTCCTATCGGGGGGAGCAGTACTTC.

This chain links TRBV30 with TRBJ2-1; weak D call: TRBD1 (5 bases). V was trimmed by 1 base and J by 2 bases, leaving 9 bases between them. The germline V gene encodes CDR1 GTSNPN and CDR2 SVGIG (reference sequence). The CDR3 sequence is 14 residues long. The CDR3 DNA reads TGTGCCTGGAGTGGTCCAGGGACCTACAATGAGCAGTTCTTC. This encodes CAWSGPGTYNEQFF.

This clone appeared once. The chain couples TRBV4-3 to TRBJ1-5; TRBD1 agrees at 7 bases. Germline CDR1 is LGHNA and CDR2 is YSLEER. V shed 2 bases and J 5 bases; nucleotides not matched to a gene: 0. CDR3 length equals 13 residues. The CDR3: CASSQTGDQPQHF. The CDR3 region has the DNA TGCGCCAGCAGCCAAACAGGGGATCAGCCCCAGCATTTT.

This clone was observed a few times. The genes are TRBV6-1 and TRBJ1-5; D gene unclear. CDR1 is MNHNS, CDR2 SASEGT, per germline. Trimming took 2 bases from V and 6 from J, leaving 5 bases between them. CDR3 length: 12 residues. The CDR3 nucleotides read TGTGCCAGCAGTGAAAGGAGTCAGCCCCAGCATTTT. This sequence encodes CASSERSQPQHF.

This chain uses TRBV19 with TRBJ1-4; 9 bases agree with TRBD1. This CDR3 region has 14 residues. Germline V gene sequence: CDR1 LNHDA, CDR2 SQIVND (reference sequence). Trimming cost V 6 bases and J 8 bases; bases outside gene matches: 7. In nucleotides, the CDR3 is TGTGCCAGTAGAACTACAGGGGGCAGGGAAAAACTGTTTTTT. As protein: CASRTTGGREKLFF.

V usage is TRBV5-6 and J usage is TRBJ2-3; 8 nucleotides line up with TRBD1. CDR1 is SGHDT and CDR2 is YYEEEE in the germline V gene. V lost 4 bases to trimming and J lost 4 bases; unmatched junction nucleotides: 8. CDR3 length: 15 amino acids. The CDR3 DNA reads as TGTGCCAGCAGCACCTCCGGGACAGGCCCAGATACGCAGTATTTT. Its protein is CASSTSGTGPDTQYF.

The CDR3 is CASRGALRGGNQPQHF. CDR3 nucleotide sequence: TGTGCCAGCAGAGGGGCTTTGAGGGGGGGAAATCAGCCCCAGCATTTT. The chain links TRBV28 to TRBJ1-5, with a weak D call TRBD1 (6 bases). The CDR3 length is 16 residues. Germline values: CDR1 MDHEN, CDR2 SYDVKM. Trimming stripped 6 bases from V and 4 bases from J, with 19 bases between.

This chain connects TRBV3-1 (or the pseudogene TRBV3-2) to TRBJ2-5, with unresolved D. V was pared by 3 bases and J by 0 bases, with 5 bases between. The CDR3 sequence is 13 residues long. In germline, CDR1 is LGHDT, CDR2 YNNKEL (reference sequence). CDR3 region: CASSHPYQETQYF. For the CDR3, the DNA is TGTGCCAGCAGCCACCCGTACCAAGAGACCCAGTACTTC.

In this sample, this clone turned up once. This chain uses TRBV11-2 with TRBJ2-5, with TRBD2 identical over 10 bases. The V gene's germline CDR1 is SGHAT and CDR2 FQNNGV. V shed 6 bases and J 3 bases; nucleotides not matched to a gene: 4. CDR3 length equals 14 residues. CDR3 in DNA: TGTGCCAGCAGATCACTAGCGGGGAAAGAGACCCAGTACTTC. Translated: CASRSLAGKETQYF.

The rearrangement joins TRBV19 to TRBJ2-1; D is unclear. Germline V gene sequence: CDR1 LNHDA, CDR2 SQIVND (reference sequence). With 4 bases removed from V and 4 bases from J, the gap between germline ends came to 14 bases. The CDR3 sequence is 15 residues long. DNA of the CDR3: TGTGCCAGTAGTAGTCCACACCTGAATTACAATGAGCAGTTCTTC. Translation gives CASSSPHLNYNEQFF.

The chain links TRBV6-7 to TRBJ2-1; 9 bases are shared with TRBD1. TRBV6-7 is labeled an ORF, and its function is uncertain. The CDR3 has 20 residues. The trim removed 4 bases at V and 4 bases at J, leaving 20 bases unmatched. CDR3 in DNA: TGTGCCAGCAGTTTACCCAGTCGGTATTCTTGGGACAGGGCTTACAATGAGCAGTTCTTC. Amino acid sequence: CASSLPSRYSWDRAYNEQFF.

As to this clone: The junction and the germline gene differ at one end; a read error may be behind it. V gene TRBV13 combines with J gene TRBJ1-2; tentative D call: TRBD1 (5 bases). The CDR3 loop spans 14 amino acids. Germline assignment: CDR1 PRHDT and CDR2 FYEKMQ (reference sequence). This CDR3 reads CASSVYRFNFGYTF. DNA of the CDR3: TGTGCCAGCAGCGTATACAGGTTTAACTTTGGCTACACCTTC.

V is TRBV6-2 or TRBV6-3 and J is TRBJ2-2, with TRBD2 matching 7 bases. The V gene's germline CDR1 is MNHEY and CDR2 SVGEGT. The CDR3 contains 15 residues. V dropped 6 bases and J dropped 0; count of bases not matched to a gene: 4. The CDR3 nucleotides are TGTGCCAGCAGCACCACTAGCGCGAACACCGGGGAGCTGTTTTTT. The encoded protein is CASSTTSANTGELFF.

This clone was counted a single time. Here the CDR3 DNA reads TGTGCCAGCAGCCCCGGGAGGGCTCCGTCTAACTATGGCTACACCTTC. It yields the protein CASSPGRAPSNYGYTF. The chain carries TRBV11-3 and TRBJ1-2; D is undetermined. The CDR3 is 16 residues long. Germline V CDR1 and CDR2: SGHNT, YENEEA. V lost 5 bases to trimming and J lost 0 bases, with 16 bases between them.

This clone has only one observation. The CDR3 DNA sequence: TGTGCCAGCAGCTGGCGGGTCGAAGCTTTCTTT. This gives the protein CASSWRVEAFF. The chain has TRBV25-1 and TRBJ1-1, with no clear D. The V and J ends lost 6 bases and 8 bases respectively, with 10 bases between them. The germline V gene encodes CDR1 MGHDK and CDR2 SYGVNS. The CDR3 runs 11 residues.

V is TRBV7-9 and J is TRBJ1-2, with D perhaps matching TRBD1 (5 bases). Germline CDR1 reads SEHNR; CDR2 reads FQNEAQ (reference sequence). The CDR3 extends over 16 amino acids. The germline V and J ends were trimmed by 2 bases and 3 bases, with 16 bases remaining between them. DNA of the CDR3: TGTGCCAGCAGCTTAAGTCGGGGGAAAGGGGACTATGGCTACACCTTC. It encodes CASSLSRGKGDYGYTF.

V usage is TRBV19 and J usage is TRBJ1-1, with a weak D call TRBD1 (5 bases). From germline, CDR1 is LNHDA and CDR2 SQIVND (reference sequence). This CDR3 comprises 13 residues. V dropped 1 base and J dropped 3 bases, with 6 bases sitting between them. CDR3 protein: CASSIVGDTEAFF. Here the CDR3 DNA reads TGTGCCAGTAGTATAGTAGGGGACACTGAAGCTTTCTTT. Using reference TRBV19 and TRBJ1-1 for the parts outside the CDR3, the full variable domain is DGGITQSPKYLFRKEGQNVTLSCEQNLNHDAMYWYRQDPGQGLRLIYYSQIVNDFQKGDIAEGYSVSREKKESFPLTVTSAQKNPTAFYLCASSIVGDTEAFFGQGTRLTVV.

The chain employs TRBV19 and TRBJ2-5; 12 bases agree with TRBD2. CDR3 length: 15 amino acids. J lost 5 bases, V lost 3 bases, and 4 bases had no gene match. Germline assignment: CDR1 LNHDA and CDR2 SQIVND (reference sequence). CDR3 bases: TGTGCCAGTAGTATTAGAGGACTAGCGGGGGAGACCCAGTACTTC. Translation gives CASSIRGLAGETQYF.

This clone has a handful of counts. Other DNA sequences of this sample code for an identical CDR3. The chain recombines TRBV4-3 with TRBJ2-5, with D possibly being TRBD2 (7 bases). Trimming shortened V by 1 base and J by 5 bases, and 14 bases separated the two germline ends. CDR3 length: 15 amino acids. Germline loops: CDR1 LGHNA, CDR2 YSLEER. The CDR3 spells CASSQGGGAGETQYF. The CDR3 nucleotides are TGCGCCAGCAGCCAAGGAGGGGGGGCCGGGGAGACCCAGTACTTC.

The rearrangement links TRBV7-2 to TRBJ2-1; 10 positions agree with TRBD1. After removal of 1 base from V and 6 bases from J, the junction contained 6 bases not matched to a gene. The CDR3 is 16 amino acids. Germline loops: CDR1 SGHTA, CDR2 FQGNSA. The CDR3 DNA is TGTGCCAGCAGCTTAGTGTGGACAGGGGGGAGCAATGAGCAGTTCTTC. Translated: CASSLVWTGGSNEQFF.

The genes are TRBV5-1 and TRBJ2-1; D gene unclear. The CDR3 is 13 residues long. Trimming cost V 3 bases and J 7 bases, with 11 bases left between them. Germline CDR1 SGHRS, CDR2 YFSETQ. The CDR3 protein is CASSSILGNEQFF. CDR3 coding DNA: TGCGCCAGCAGCTCCATACTCGGGAATGAGCAGTTCTTC.